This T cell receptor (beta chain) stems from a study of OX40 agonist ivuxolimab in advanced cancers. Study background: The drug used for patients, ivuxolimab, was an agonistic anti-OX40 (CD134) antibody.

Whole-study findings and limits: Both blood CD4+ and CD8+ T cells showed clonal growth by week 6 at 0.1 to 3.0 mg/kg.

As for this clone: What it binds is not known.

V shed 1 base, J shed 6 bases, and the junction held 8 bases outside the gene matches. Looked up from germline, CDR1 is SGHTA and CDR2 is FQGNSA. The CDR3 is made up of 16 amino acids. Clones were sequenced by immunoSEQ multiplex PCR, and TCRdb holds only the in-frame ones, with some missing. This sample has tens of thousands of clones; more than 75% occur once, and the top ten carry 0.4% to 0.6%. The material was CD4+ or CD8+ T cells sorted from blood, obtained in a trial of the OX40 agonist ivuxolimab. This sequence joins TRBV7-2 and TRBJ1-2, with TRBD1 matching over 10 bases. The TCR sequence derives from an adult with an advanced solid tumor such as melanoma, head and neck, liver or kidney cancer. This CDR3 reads CASSLGLGTGVNGYTF. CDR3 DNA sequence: TGTGCCAGCAGCTTAGGTTTGGGGACAGGGGTAAATGGCTACACCTTC.